Listed below are T cell receptor beta chains from one sample, sequenced in a study of T cell repertoires in aging, cancer and after chemotherapy. Each CDR3 protein is one row after TCRdb ran MiXCR on the multiplex PCR reads. The table has roughly 6,200 distinct CDR3 sequences, 25% to 30% seen once. The sample comprised blood. These TCRs come from a human donor in good health. Each CDR3 is given with its conserved first and last residue. A D gene is named only where the DNA matches it firmly. Rows may omit the clone size; those that give it use once, few, many or a size class.

D gene,J gene,clone size,V gene,CDR3 protein,CDR3 DNA
-,TRBJ1-5,few,TRBV4-1,CASSQDYNQPQHF,TGCGCCAGCAGCCAAGATTACAATCAGCCCCAGCATTTT
-,TRBJ2-7,once,TRBV6-5,CASSAQGYEQYF,TGTGCCAGCAGTGCCCAGGGATACGAGCAGTACTTC
-,TRBJ2-5,-,TRBV15,CATSRNQGTQYF,TGTGCCACCAGCAGGAACCAAGGGACCCAGTACTTC
-,TRBJ2-6,medium-sized,TRBV19,CASSISASGANVLTF,TGTGCCAGTAGTATAAGTGCTTCCGGGGCCAACGTCCTGACTTTC
-,TRBJ1-1,medium-sized,TRBV20-1,CSARLPRGAKTEAFF,TGCAGTGCTAGACTCCCCCGGGGGGCAAAGACTGAAGCTTTCTTT
-,TRBJ1-2,medium-sized,TRBV6-5,CASSSDVRSGGYTF,TGTGCCAGCAGTTCGGACGTACGGTCGGGAGGCTACACCTTC
-,TRBJ2-3,-,TRBV10-3,CAISRTNSGTDTQYF,TGTGCCATCAGTCGCACTAACTCCGGCACAGATACGCAGTATTTT
-,TRBJ2-3,once,TRBV19,CASSSLRGTDTQYF,TGTGCCAGTAGCTCGCTCAGAGGCACAGATACGCAGTATTTT
-,TRBJ1-2,medium-sized,TRBV19,CASSRVPNYGYTF,TGTGCCAGTAGTAGGGTGCCTAACTATGGCTACACCTTC
-,TRBJ1-1,-,TRBV11-2,CASSLDDREAFF,TGTGCCAGCAGCTTAGACGACAGGGAAGCTTTCTTT
-,TRBJ1-6,-,TRBV2,CASSEAEQRYSPLHF,TGTGCCAGCAGTGAAGCGGAACAGCGATATTCACCCCTCCACTTT
-,TRBJ1-6,medium-sized,TRBV30,CAWSLSVNSPLHF,TGTGCCTGGAGCCTCAGCGTTAATTCACCCCTCCACTTT
TRBD1,TRBJ2-1,-,TRBV5-5,CASSLSRGTDRDEQFF,TGTGCCAGCAGCTTGAGTAGGGGGACAGATCGCGATGAGCAGTTCTTC
-,TRBJ2-1,medium-sized,TRBV10-1,CASSESGRNEQFF,TGCGCCAGCAGTGAGTCTGGGCGGAATGAGCAGTTCTTC
-,TRBJ1-2,medium-sized,TRBV5-5,CASSLAQGPNYGYTF,TGTGCCAGCAGCTTGGCCCAGGGGCCTAACTATGGCTACACCTTC
TRBD1,TRBJ1-4,once,TRBV6-2/TRBV6-3,CASSYYTRGPRTNEKLFF,TGTGCCAGCAGTTATTATACCAGGGGGCCGAGGACTAATGAAAAACTGTTTTTT
TRBD2,TRBJ2-3,-,TRBV4-2,CASSLFAGAVTDTQYF,TGTGCCAGCAGCCTATTTGCGGGAGCCGTTACAGATACGCAGTATTTT
TRBD2,TRBJ2-5,-,TRBV4-1,CASSQVRGGETQYF,TGCGCCAGCAGCCAAGTGCGGGGGGGCGAGACCCAGTACTTC
-,TRBJ2-1,few,TRBV5-6,CASSARYAAGLPASNEQFF,TGTGCCAGCAGCGCGCGGTATGCGGCAGGGCTCCCTGCTAGCAATGAGCAGTTCTTC
-,TRBJ2-1,-,TRBV25-1,CASSGYYNEQFF,TGTGCCAGCAGTGGATACTACAATGAGCAGTTCTTC
-,TRBJ2-3,-,TRBV7-9,CASSPPFWAGSSTDTQYF,TGTGCCAGCAGCCCCCCCTTCTGGGCGGGATCTAGCACAGATACGCAGTATTTT
-,TRBJ2-3,-,TRBV24-1,CATSGGGGDTQYF,TGTGCCACCAGTGGGGGAGGGGGAGATACGCAGTATTTT
TRBD1,TRBJ2-2,-,TRBV4-1,CASSRVGTVNTGELFF,TGCGCCAGCAGCCGAGTTGGGACAGTGAACACCGGGGAGCTGTTTTTT
TRBD2,TRBJ2-7,medium-sized,TRBV27,CASSLVSAGGPYEQYF,TGTGCCAGCAGTTTAGTCTCAGCGGGAGGGCCCTACGAGCAGTACTTC
-,TRBJ2-1,-,TRBV7-9,CASSPEFRELSYNEQFF,TGTGCCAGCAGCCCAGAATTTCGGGAGCTCTCCTACAATGAGCAGTTCTTC
TRBD2,TRBJ2-2,few,TRBV20-1,CSATSGRVPGELFF,TGCAGTGCTACTAGCGGGAGGGTACCCGGGGAGCTGTTTTTT
-,TRBJ1-1,-,TRBV6-6,CASSYSRLQGNTEAFF,TGTGCCAGCAGTTACTCGAGGTTACAGGGAAACACTGAAGCTTTCTTT
TRBD2,TRBJ2-2,medium-sized,TRBV12-3/TRBV12-4,CASGPGTSGTGELFF,TGTGCCAGCGGTCCTGGGACTAGCGGGACCGGGGAGCTGTTTTTT
TRBD1,TRBJ2-5,-,TRBV11-1,CASSPGTGKETQYF,TGTGCCAGCAGCCCGGGGACAGGTAAAGAGACCCAGTACTTC
-,TRBJ1-1,-,TRBV4-1,CASSQSPGTFFGGTEAFF,TGCGCCAGCAGCCAGTCCCCAGGGACATTCTTCGGGGGCACTGAAGCTTTCTTT
TRBD1,TRBJ1-5,medium-sized,TRBV6-5,CASSEGTGRDNNQPQHF,TGTGCCAGCAGCGAAGGGACAGGGAGGGATAACAATCAGCCCCAGCATTTT
-,TRBJ2-3,-,TRBV12-3/TRBV12-4,CASRGTDTQYF,TGTGCCAGCAGGGGGACAGATACGCAGTATTTT
TRBD2,TRBJ2-1,-,TRBV11-3,CASSRLAGTYNEQFF,TGTGCCAGCAGCCGACTAGCGGGGACTTACAATGAGCAGTTCTTC
-,TRBJ1-1,few,TRBV6-2/TRBV6-3,CASIMLSTEQAFF,TGTGCCAGCATCATGCTGTCTACGGAGCAAGCTTTCTTT
TRBD2,TRBJ2-5,few,TRBV20-1,CSALGPSGRGETQYF,TGCAGTGCTCTAGGCCCTAGCGGGAGGGGAGAGACCCAGTACTTC
TRBD1,TRBJ1-5,few,TRBV27,CASSVQGQSNQPQHF,TGTGCCAGCAGCGTACAGGGGCAGAGCAATCAGCCCCAGCATTTT
-,TRBJ2-7,medium-sized,TRBV27,CASSSTPGPPYEQYF,TGTGCCAGCAGTTCTACTCCGGGCCCTCCCTACGAGCAGTACTTC
TRBD1,TRBJ2-7,medium-sized,TRBV20-1,CSAYSPGQGKNEQYF,TGCAGTGCTTACTCACCGGGACAGGGTAAAAACGAGCAGTACTTC